This TCR beta chain is from a study of identical twins. About this clonotype itself: Antigen unknown.

Study-wide results and caveats: Beta out-of-frame sequences showed weaker excess twin sharing. With abundant cord blood beta clonotypes, insertions were fewer; memory repertoires showed no such pattern.

After template switching added a universal primer site, the resulting cDNA carried unique molecular identifiers. TCRdb redid the calling of the 5' RACE reads with MiXCR, one entry per CDR3 protein. The top ten hold around 0.98% of the sample, which has about 500,000 distinct CDR3 sequences, approximately 14% seen once. Per germline, CDR1 MNHNS and CDR2 SASEGT. J gave up 4 bases and V 0 bases, and 5 bases lay outside the gene matches. The CDR3 consists of 15 residues. The sample was also reused in another study, on yellow fever vaccine responses in identical twins. That paper notes: Twins showed a vaccine T cell response that reportedly seemed partly convergent, partly personalized.

Sequencing used CD4+ T cells sorted from blood. The gene calls are TRBV6-1 and TRBJ2-7, with 8 nucleotides matching TRBD1. The TCR was taken from a woman between 18 and 29 years old in good health. CDR3 DNA: TGTGCCAGCAGTGAAGCTATCCAGGGGGCTTACGAGCAGTACTTC. This codes for CASSEAIQGAYEQYF.